This TCR beta chain was sequenced for a study of patients and donors after allogeneic stem cell transplantation. The CDR3 is 18 residues long. The V gene's germline CDR1 is SGHVT and CDR2 SQSDAQ. V lost 3 bases, J lost 2 bases, and 15 bases stayed unmatched. MiXCR, applied by TCRdb to the RT-PCR reads, yields one record per CDR3 protein. The data hold about a million distinct CDR3 sequences, with over 15% observed a single time. Material: blood, either unsorted or a sorted T cell fraction (not recorded which). The sequence came from a human donor who was either an allogeneic HSCT recipient or a stem cell or donor lymphocyte infusion donor (not recorded which). It is not recorded whose cells these are; they may come from a transplant donor. This chain uses TRBV7-4 with TRBJ2-5, with TRBD2 matching over 7 bases. CDR3 region: CASSLRLGKGGTQETQYF. CDR3 nucleotides: TGTGCCAGCAGCTTGAGACTAGGCAAGGGAGGGACTCAAGAGACCCAGTACTTC. Supplemented by reference TRBV7-4 and TRBJ2-5, the full variable domain reads GAGVSQSPRYKVAKRGRDVALRCDSISGHVTLYWYRQTLGQGSEVLTYSQSDAQRDKSGRPSGRFSAERPERSVSTLKIQRTEQGDSAVYLCASSLRLGKGGTQETQYFGPGTRLLVL.